Following are 21 T cell receptor beta chains from one sample sequenced in a study of blood T cell repertoires in COVID-19. Method: immunoSEQ multiplex PCR; TCRdb's copy keeps in-frame clones and lacks some. Among tens of thousands of clones listed, about 85% were seen once. The sequenced material came from peripheral blood. These receptors came from an elderly man with acute or convalescent COVID-19.

This clone has just one count. The V and J genes are TRBV6-1 and TRBJ1-3; D gene ambiguous. The CDR3 sequence is 14 residues long. Germline assignment: CDR1 MNHNS and CDR2 SASEGT. The ends were cut back, 6 bases at V and 0 bases at J, with 9 bases in the middle. The CDR3 region has the DNA TGTGCCAGCAGCACACCTAGCTCTGGAAACACCATATATTTT. Translated: CASSTPSSGNTIYF.

Within the sample, this clone is medium-sized. The V call is TRBV7-9, the J call TRBJ2-6, with D unresolved. CDR3 length equals 12 residues. The germline V gene has CDR1 SEHNR and CDR2 FQNEAQ (reference sequence). The V end was cut by 4 bases, the J end by 10 bases, with 8 bases between. CDR3 nucleotides: TGTGCCAGCAGCTCCGAGATTAACGTCCTGACTTTC. Amino acids: CASSSEINVLTF. The full variable domain, rest sourced from reference TRBV7-9 and TRBJ2-6, is DTGVSQNPRHKITKRGQNVTFRCDPISEHNRLYWYRQTLGQGPEFLTYFQNEAQLEKSRLLSDRFSAERPKGSFSTLEIQRTEQGDSAMYLCASSSEINVLTFGAGSRLTVL.

The chain employs TRBV3-1 (or the pseudogene TRBV3-2) and TRBJ2-5, with unresolved D. The CDR3 is 13 amino acids. Trimming removed 0 bases at V and 9 bases at J, with 11 bases between. CDR1 and CDR2 from the germline V gene are LGHDT and YNNKEL (reference sequence). The CDR3 region is CASSQDSYVAQYF. The CDR3 nucleotides read TGTGCCAGCAGCCAAGATAGTTACGTGGCCCAGTACTTC.

The chain uses TRBV5-1 and TRBJ1-6; D remains ambiguous. The germline V gene encodes CDR1 SGHRS and CDR2 YFSETQ. The CDR3 loop spans 15 amino acids. V was cut by 1 base and J by 7 bases, with 12 bases left in between. CDR3 nucleotides: TGCGCCAGCAGCTTGAACCCCGTGGGCAATTCACCCCTCCACTTT. Encoded protein: CASSLNPVGNSPLHF.

This clone was counted a few times. The chain is built from TRBV7-2 and TRBJ2-6; 8 bases line up with TRBD2. The J segment lost 2 bases and the V segment lost 7 bases, leaving 10 bases of the junction unmatched. The CDR3 runs 17 residues. The germline V gene encodes CDR1 SGHTA and CDR2 FQGNSA. In DNA, the CDR3 is TGTGCCAGCAACCCCGGGGGGGGCGTAGCTGGGGCCAACGTCCTGACTTTC. It encodes CASNPGGGVAGANVLTF.

V and J are TRBV24-1 and TRBJ1-5, with TRBD1 identical over 8 bases. Germline V gene sequence: CDR1 KGHDR, CDR2 SFDVKD. Losses at the gene ends were 7 bases for V and 4 bases for J; bases not matched to a gene: 5. This CDR3 contains 14 residues. The CDR3 here is CATRGQGNNQPQHF. CDR3 nucleotide sequence: TGTGCCACCAGAGGACAGGGTAATAATCAGCCCCAGCATTTT.

This sequence joins TRBV2 and TRBJ1-4; 10 bases agree with TRBD1. This CDR3 spans 15 amino acids. In germline, CDR1 is SNHLY, CDR2 FYNNEI. The ends lost 0 bases at V and 5 bases at J; junction bases unmatched: 0. The CDR3 DNA sequence: TGTGCCAGCAGTGAAGCGGGACAGGGGAATGAAAAACTGTTTTTT. It translates to CASSEAGQGNEKLFF.

The chain is built from TRBV6-5 and TRBJ1-1, with D maybe TRBD1 (5 bases). The germline V gene has CDR1 MNHEY and CDR2 SVGAGI. This CDR3 comprises 14 residues. Trimming removed 5 bases at V and 0 bases at J, with 10 bases between. CDR3 loop: CASSTGDLNTEAFF. Written as DNA, the CDR3 is TGTGCCAGCAGTACGGGGGACCTGAACACTGAAGCTTTCTTT.

This clone was observed a few times. This chain joins TRBV18 and TRBJ2-7; D ambiguous. The CDR3 totals 13 residues. CDR1 and CDR2 (germline): KGHSH, LQKENI. Trimming took off 0 bases at V and 5 bases at J, with 8 bases between the two ends. CDR3: CASSPPTWHEQYF. CDR3 nucleotide sequence: TGTGCCAGCTCACCACCAACATGGCACGAGCAGTACTTC. The whole variable domain, filled in from reference TRBV18 and TRBJ2-7, reads NAGVMQNPRHLVRRRGQEARLRCSPMKGHSHVYWYRQLPEEGLKFMVYLQKENIIDESGMPKERFSAEFPKEGPSILRIQQVVRGDSAAYFCASSPPTWHEQYFGPGTRLTVT.

The gene calls are TRBV30 and TRBJ2-2, with TRBD2 identical over 8 bases. The CDR3 has 16 residues. V shed 0 bases, J shed 6 bases, and the junction held 9 bases outside the gene matches. Germline V gene sequence: CDR1 GTSNPN, CDR2 SVGIG (reference sequence). CDR3 in amino acids: CAWSVWGLDKAGELFF. CDR3 nucleotide sequence: TGTGCCTGGAGTGTCTGGGGACTAGATAAGGCCGGGGAGCTGTTTTTT.

The chain has TRBV24-1 and TRBJ2-2; the match to TRBD2 covers 8 bases. Germline lookup yields CDR1 KGHDR and CDR2 SFDVKD. The J segment lost 4 bases and the V segment lost 8 bases, leaving 5 bases of the junction unmatched. This CDR3 comprises 14 residues. CDR3 nucleotide sequence: TGTGCCACCACCCTCAGCGGGGGCACCGGGGAGCTGTTTTTT. The encoded protein is CATTLSGGTGELFF.

The J gene is TRBJ2-7, the V gene TRBV4-2; 9 bases match TRBD2. V shed 0 bases and J 3 bases; nucleotides not matched to a gene: 3. The germline V gene has CDR1 LGHNA and CDR2 YNFKEQ. The CDR3 contains 15 residues. The CDR3 is CASSQETSGYYEQYF. The CDR3 DNA follows: TGTGCCAGCAGCCAAGAGACTAGCGGATACTACGAGCAGTACTTC.

The chain employs TRBV5-6 and TRBJ2-3; D is possibly TRBD2 (5 bases). This CDR3 has 14 amino acids. The germline CDR1 and CDR2 sequences are SGHDT and YYEEEE. The V end lost 4 bases, the J end lost 0 bases, and 9 bases lay between the germline ends. CDR3 DNA sequence: TGTGCCAGCAGCCCGACTACTAGCACAGATACGCAGTATTTT. This sequence encodes CASSPTTSTDTQYF. Variable domain in full (rest from reference TRBV5-6 and TRBJ2-3): DAGVTQSPTHLIKTRGQQVTLRCSPKSGHDTVSWYQQALGQGPQFIFQYYEEEERQRGNFPDRFSGHQFPNYSSELNVNALLLGDSALYLCASSPTTSTDTQYFGPGTRLTVL.

The J gene is TRBJ2-1, the V gene TRBV11-2; D uncertain. The germline gives CDR1 SGHAT, CDR2 FQNNGV. V dropped 3 bases and J dropped 0 bases, with 9 bases sitting between them. CDR3 length equals 15 residues. The CDR3, as DNA: TGTGCCAGCAGCTTCCGACGGAGCTCCTACAATGAGCAGTTCTTC. This encodes CASSFRRSSYNEQFF.

The J gene is TRBJ1-2, the V gene TRBV11-1, with 8 nucleotides matching TRBD1. This CDR3 contains 15 residues. Germline V lookup: CDR1 SGHAT, CDR2 FQDESV (reference sequence). After removal of 1 base from V and 4 bases from J, the junction contained 5 bases not matched to a gene. CDR3 nucleotides: TGTGCCAGCAGCTTAGGGACAGGGAGTTTCTATGGCTACACCTTC. This translates into CASSLGTGSFYGYTF.

In its sample, this clone was seen once. At one end, the junction sequence differs from germline, possibly due to a read error. This chain links TRBV5-1 with TRBJ2-1, with 8 nucleotides matching TRBD2. Germline V gene sequence: CDR1 SGHRS, CDR2 YFSETQ. The CDR3 covers 13 residues. In DNA, the CDR3 is TGCGCCCGCAGCGGGGGCGGGGGGAATGAGCAGTTCTTC. Its protein product is CARSGGGGNEQFF.

This clone was seen more than once but under ten times. The genes are TRBV6-6 and TRBJ1-1; 7 bases are a match to TRBD1. The CDR3 runs 12 residues. The V segment lost 8 bases and the J segment 3 bases; nucleotides outside the gene matches: 3. The V gene's germline CDR1 is MNHNY and CDR2 SVGAGI (reference sequence). CDR3 region: CASHQGDTEAFF. CDR3 DNA: TGTGCCAGCCATCAGGGGGACACTGAAGCTTTCTTT.

The gene calls are TRBV28 and TRBJ2-5; 11 positions match TRBD2. The CDR3 has 16 amino acids. Germline CDR1 and CDR2: MDHEN and SYDVKM. V was pared by 6 bases and J by 7 bases, with 13 bases of the junction left unmatched. The DNA of the CDR3 is TGTGCCAGCAGCCCAACTAGCGGGAGTGCGTTGTTGACCCAGTACTTC. This encodes CASSPTSGSALLTQYF.

This clone showed up just once. The chain is built from TRBV2 and TRBJ1-1; 10 bases are shared with TRBD1. The CDR3 loop spans 15 amino acids. V shed 4 bases, J shed 5 bases, and the junction held 7 bases outside the gene matches. CDR1 and CDR2 (germline): SNHLY, FYNNEI. The CDR3 region is CASSGQTGGLTEAFF. The CDR3 DNA follows: TGTGCCAGCAGTGGCCAGACAGGGGGCCTTACTGAAGCTTTCTTT.

Of note for this clone: Other DNA sequences in the same sample also yield this CDR3. The V and J genes are TRBV19 and TRBJ1-3; D might be TRBD1 (6 bases). The V gene lost 6 bases and the J gene lost 0 bases, with 6 bases spanning the gap. CDR1 is LNHDA, CDR2 SQIVND, per germline (reference sequence). CDR3 length: 13 residues. The CDR3 nucleotides read TGTGCCAGTAGGACAGGCTCTGGAAACACCATATATTTT. It specifies CASRTGSGNTIYF.

The chain links TRBV7-8 to TRBJ2-2; TRBD2 agrees at 9 bases. From germline, CDR1 is SGHVS and CDR2 FQNEAQ. This CDR3 is 19 amino acids long. V shed 4 bases and J 4 bases; nucleotides not matched to a gene: 16. CDR3 sequence: CASSYPGGSGREGTGELFF. The DNA of the CDR3 is TGTGCCAGCAGCTACCCAGGGGGTAGCGGGAGAGAGGGCACCGGGGAGCTGTTTTTT.